A selection of T cell receptor beta chains follows, all from one sample in a study of cytomegalovirus exposure and HLA in healthy donors. The protocol was immunoSEQ multiplex PCR, while the TCRdb copy is restricted to in-frame clones and leaves out a portion. Here the sample spans some 140,000 clones, 75% to 90% being singletons. Sequenced sample: PBMCs. The receptor set was obtained from a woman between 50 and 59 years old in good health and CMV-seropositive. Both conserved end residues are part of each CDR3. A D gene is named only where the DNA matches it firmly. Expanded clones are given a class, and other clones once, few, many or no size at all.

TRBD2	-	TRBV28	TRBJ2-2	CASRSTERERTGELFF	TGTGCCAGCAGATCTACGGAGCGGGAGCGCACCGGGGAGCTGTTTTTT
-	-	TRBV28	TRBJ1-2	CASSLTRRQGLGYTF	TGTGCCAGCAGTTTGACCCGGCGGCAGGGACTTGGCTACACCTTC
-	-	TRBV14	TRBJ1-3	CASSQIGVGNTIYF	TGTGCCAGCAGCCAAATCGGGGTTGGAAACACCATATATTTT
TRBD1	once	TRBV6-6	TRBJ1-2	CASSYSPTGDGYTF	TGTGCCAGCAGTTACTCGCCGACAGGGGATGGCTACACCTTC
TRBD1	-	TRBV2	TRBJ2-5	CASSEWGTGRVGETQYF	TGTGCCAGCAGTGAATGGGGGACAGGGAGGGTGGGAGAGACCCAGTACTTC
TRBD2	once	TRBV9	TRBJ2-5	CASSVGGTSAYQETQYF	TGTGCCAGCAGCGTAGGGGGGACTAGCGCGTACCAAGAGACCCAGTACTTC
-	once	TRBV18	TRBJ2-2	CASSPRDKLNTGELFF	TGTGCCAGCTCACCTCGAGACAAGCTCAACACCGGGGAGCTGTTTTTT
-	-	TRBV30	TRBJ1-5	CAWSGQSNQPQHF	TGTGCCTGGAGCGGACAATCAAATCAGCCCCAGCATTTT
-	few	TRBV18	TRBJ2-7	CASSPGGNFAYEQYF	TGTGCCAGCTCACCAGGAGGGAATTTCGCCTACGAGCAGTACTTC
-	-	TRBV5-1	TRBJ2-5	CASSLGGWETQYF	TGCGCCAGCAGCTTGGGAGGTTGGGAGACCCAGTACTTC
-	-	TRBV28	TRBJ1-5	CASRPPYSYNQPQHF	TGTGCCAGCAGGCCGCCGTACAGTTACAATCAGCCCCAGCATTTT
TRBD2	once	TRBV7-2	TRBJ2-5	CASSFIAGGGPETQYF	TGTGCCAGCAGCTTTATAGCGGGGGGCGGTCCAGAGACCCAGTACTTC
TRBD2	few	TRBV5-4	TRBJ2-3	CASSPVSGGGDTQYF	TGTGCCAGCAGCCCCGTGAGCGGGGGGGGCGATACGCAGTATTTT
TRBD1	-	TRBV5-1	TRBJ2-1	CASSLGQGRDEQFF	TGCGCCAGCAGCTTGGGACAGGGTCGGGATGAGCAGTTCTTC
-	few	TRBV19	TRBJ2-2	CASTRQVSSNTGELFF	TGTGCCAGTACCCGACAGGTTTCGTCTAACACCGGGGAGCTGTTTTTT
TRBD1	-	TRBV19	TRBJ1-5	CASSMGTGFSNQPQHF	TGTGCCAGTAGTATGGGGACAGGCTTTAGCAATCAGCCCCAGCATTTT
-	-	TRBV6-5	TRBJ2-1	CASKDYSLHNEQFF	TGTGCCAGCAAAGACTACTCATTGCACAATGAGCAGTTCTTC
TRBD2	-	TRBV18	TRBJ2-1	CASSPKHSGGAGTNEQFF	TGTGCCAGCTCACCAAAACATAGCGGGGGGGCCGGGACCAATGAGCAGTTCTTC
-	-	TRBV2	TRBJ1-3	CASSVKGVGNTIYF	TGTGCCAGCAGTGTGAAAGGGGTCGGAAACACCATATATTTT
TRBD2	-	TRBV5-1	TRBJ2-3	CASSLLAGPTDTQYF	TGCGCCAGCAGCTTATTAGCGGGACCCACAGATACGCAGTATTTT
TRBD2	once	TRBV9	TRBJ2-1	CASSVRGLGNNEQFF	TGTGCCAGCAGCGTGCGGGGACTAGGTAACAATGAGCAGTTCTTC
TRBD2	-	TRBV14	TRBJ2-3	CASSQAGTSGTVDTQYF	TGTGCCAGCAGCCAGGCTGGGACTAGCGGGACCGTGGATACGCAGTATTTT
TRBD2	-	TRBV7-9	TRBJ2-7	CASSPLSGNADYEQYF	TGTGCCAGCAGCCCTCTAAGCGGGAACGCTGACTACGAGCAGTACTTC
-	once	TRBV7-2	TRBJ2-7	CASSLRLPQEQYF	TGTGCCAGCAGCTTACGACTCCCACAAGAGCAGTACTTC
TRBD1	-	TRBV7-8	TRBJ1-5	CASSLARTGGRNQPQHF	TGTGCCAGCAGCTTAGCTCGGACAGGGGGCCGGAATCAGCCCCAGCATTTT
-	once	TRBV19	TRBJ2-7	CASSPNMYEQYF	TGTGCCAGTAGTCCAAACATGTACGAGCAGTACTTC
TRBD1	-	TRBV5-4	TRBJ1-2	CASSKDRGDYGYTF	TGTGCCAGCAGTAAGGACAGGGGAGACTATGGCTACACCTTC
-	-	TRBV6-5	TRBJ1-2	CASRTRGSAGYTF	TGTGCCAGCAGGACCAGGGGTAGTGCGGGCTACACCTTC
-	-	TRBV5-1	TRBJ1-4	CASSRQELTTNEKLFF	TGCGCCAGCAGCCGACAGGAATTAACAACTAATGAAAAACTGTTTTTT
TRBD2	-	TRBV7-9	TRBJ2-7	CSSSQSGSWNYEQYF	TGTTCCAGCAGTCAGAGCGGGAGTTGGAACTACGAGCAGTACTTC
TRBD1	-	TRBV10-3	TRBJ1-1	CAISGQGITTTEAFF	TGTGCCATCAGTGGACAGGGGATTACGACGACTGAAGCTTTCTTT
-	few	TRBV29-1	TRBJ2-7	CSVEDREFAYEQYF	TGCAGCGTTGAAGATCGAGAGTTTGCCTACGAGCAGTACTTC
TRBD1	-	TRBV12-5	TRBJ1-2	CASGSKGQGDYGYTF	TGTGCTAGTGGTTCAAAGGGACAGGGGGACTATGGCTACACCTTC
-	-	TRBV12-1	TRBJ2-7	CASSATSGRVHEQYF	TGTGCCAGCAGCGCGACTAGCGGGAGGGTCCACGAGCAGTACTTC
TRBD2	-	TRBV10-3	TRBJ2-5	CAINQGGETQYF	TGTGCCATCAATCAGGGAGGGGAGACCCAGTACTTC
TRBD2	-	TRBV11-1	TRBJ2-5	CASSSGLEQETQYF	TGTGCCAGCAGCTCGGGACTAGAACAAGAGACCCAGTACTTC
-	-	TRBV7-8	TRBJ2-2	CASRLSRVNTGELFF	TGTGCCAGCAGGTTAAGCCGGGTCAACACCGGGGAGCTGTTTTTT